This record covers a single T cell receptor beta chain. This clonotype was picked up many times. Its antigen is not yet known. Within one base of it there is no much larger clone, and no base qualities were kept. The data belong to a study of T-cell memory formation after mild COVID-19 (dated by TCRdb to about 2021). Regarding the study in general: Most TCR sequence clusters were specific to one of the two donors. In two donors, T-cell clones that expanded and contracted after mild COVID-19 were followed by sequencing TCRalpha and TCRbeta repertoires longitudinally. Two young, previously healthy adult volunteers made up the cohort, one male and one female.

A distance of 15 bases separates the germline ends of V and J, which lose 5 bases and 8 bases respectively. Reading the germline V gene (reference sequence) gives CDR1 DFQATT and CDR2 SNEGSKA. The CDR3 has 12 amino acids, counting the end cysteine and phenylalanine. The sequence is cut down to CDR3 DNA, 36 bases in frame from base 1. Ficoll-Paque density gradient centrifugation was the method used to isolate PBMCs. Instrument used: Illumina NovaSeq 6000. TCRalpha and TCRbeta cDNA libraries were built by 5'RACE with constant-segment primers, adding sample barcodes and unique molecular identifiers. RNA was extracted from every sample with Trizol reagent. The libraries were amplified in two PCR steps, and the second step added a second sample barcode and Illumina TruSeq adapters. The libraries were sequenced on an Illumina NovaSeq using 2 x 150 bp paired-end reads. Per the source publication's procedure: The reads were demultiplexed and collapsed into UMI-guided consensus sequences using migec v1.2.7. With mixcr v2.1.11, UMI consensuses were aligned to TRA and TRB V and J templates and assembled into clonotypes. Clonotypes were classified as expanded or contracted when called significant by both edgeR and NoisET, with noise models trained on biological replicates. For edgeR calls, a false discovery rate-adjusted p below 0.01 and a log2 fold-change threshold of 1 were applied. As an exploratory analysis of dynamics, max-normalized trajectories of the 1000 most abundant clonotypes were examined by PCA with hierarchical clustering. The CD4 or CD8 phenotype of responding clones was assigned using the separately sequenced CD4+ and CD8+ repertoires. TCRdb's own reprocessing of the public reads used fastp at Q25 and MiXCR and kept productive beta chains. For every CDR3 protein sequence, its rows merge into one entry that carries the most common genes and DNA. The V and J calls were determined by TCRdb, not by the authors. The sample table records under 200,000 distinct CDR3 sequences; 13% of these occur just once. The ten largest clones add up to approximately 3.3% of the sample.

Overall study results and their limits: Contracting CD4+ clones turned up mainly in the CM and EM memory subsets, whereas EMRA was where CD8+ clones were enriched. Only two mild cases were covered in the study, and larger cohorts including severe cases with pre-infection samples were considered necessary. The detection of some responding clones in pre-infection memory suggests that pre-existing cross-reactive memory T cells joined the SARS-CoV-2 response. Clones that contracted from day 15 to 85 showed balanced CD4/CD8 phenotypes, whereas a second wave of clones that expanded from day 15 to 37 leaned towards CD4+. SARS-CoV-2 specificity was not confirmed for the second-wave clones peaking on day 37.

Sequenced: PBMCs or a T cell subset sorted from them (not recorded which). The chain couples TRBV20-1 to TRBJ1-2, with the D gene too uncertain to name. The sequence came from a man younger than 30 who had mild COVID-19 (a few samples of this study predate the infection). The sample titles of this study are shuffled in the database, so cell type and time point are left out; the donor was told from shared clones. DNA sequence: TGCAGTGCTGCCAGTCCCACTGGCGGCTACACCTTC. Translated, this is CSAASPTGGYTF.